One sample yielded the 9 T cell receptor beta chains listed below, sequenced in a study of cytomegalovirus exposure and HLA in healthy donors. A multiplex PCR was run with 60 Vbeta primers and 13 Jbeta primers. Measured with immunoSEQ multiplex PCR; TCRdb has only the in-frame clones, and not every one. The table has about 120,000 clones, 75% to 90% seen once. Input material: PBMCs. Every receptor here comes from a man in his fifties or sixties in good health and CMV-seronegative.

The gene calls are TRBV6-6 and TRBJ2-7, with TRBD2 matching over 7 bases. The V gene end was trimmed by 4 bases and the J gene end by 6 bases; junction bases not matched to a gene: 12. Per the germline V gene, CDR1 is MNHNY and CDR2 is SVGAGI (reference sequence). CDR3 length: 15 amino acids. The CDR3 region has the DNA TGTGCCAGCAGTTGGGGGGGAAGACGTGCGGTCGAGCAGTACTTC. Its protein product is CASSWGGRRAVEQYF.

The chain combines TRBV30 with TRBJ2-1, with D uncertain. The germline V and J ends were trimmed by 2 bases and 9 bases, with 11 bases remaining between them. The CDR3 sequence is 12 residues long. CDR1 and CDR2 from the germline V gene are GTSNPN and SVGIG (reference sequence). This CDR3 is CAWSSEMGEQFF. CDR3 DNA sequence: TGTGCCTGGAGTAGCGAGATGGGTGAGCAGTTCTTC.

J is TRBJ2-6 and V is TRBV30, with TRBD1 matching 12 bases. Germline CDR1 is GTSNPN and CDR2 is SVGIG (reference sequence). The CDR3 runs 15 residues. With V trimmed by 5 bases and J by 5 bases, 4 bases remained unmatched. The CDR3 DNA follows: TGTGCCTGGGGGACAGGGGGCGCGAGGGCCAACGTCCTGACTTTC. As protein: CAWGTGGARANVLTF. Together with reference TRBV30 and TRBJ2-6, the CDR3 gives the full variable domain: SQTIHQWPATLVQPVGSPLSLECTVEGTSNPNLYWYRQAAGRGLQLLFYSVGIGQISSEVPQNLSASRPQDRQFILSSKKLLLSDSGFYLCAWGTGGARANVLTFGAGSRLTVL.

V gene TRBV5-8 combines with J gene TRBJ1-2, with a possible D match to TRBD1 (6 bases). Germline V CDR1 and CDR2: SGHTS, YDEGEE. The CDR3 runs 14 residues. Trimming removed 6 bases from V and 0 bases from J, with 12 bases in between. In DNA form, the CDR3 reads TGTGCCAGCACCCCGGGACAAGCTAACTATGGCTACACCTTC. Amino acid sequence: CASTPGQANYGYTF.

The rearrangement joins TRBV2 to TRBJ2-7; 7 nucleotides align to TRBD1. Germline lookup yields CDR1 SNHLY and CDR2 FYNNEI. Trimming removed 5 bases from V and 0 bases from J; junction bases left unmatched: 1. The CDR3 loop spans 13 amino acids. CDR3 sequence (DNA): TGTGCCAGCAGTTGGGACAGCTCCTACGAGCAGTACTTC. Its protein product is CASSWDSSYEQYF.

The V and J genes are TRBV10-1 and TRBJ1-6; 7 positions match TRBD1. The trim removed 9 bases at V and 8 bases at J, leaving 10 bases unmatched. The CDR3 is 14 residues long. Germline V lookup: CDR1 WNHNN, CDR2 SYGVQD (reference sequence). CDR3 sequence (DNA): TGCGCCAGTCAGACAGGGTCTGGGTATTCACCCCTCCACTTT. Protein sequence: CASQTGSGYSPLHF.

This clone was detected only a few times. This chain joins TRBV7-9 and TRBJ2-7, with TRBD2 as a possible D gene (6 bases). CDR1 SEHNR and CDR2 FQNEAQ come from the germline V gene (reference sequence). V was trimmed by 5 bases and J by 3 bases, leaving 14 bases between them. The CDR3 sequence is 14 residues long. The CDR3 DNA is TGTGCCAGCAGCATAGAGCTGGGACTCTACGAGCAGTACTTC. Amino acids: CASSIELGLYEQYF.

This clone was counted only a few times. CDR3 loop: CASSTTFTEAFF. The CDR3 bases are TGTGCCAGCAGCACAACATTTACTGAAGCTTTCTTT. The V call is TRBV7-8, the J call TRBJ1-1, with unresolved D. The CDR3 spans 12 residues. CDR1 and CDR2 from the germline V gene are SGHVS and FQNEAQ. Trimming took off 5 bases at V and 5 bases at J, with 9 bases between the two ends. Filled out from reference TRBV7-8 and TRBJ1-1, the complete variable domain reads GAGVSQSPRYKVAKRGQDVALRCDPISGHVSLFWYQQALGQGPEFLTYFQNEAQLDKSGLPSDRFFAERPEGSVSTLKIQRTQQEDSAVYLCASSTTFTEAFFGQGTRLTVV.

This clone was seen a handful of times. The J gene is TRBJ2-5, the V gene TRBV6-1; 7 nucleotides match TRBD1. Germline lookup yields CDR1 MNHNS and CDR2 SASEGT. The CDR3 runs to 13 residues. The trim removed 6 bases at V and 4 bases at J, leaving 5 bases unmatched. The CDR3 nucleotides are TGTGCCAGCAGCCGGGACAGCGGAGAGACCCAGTACTTC. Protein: CASSRDSGETQYF.